This T cell receptor (beta chain) comes out of a study of shared clonotypes between healthy human individuals. Trimming removed 6 bases from V and 4 bases from J, with 18 bases in between. The germline V gene encodes CDR1 MNHEY and CDR2 SVGAGI. CDR3 size: 15 residues. Concerning this clone: The antigen remains undetermined.

A deep-level run was used for the assay. The table came from immunoSEQ multiplex PCR; TCRdb's copy has only in-frame clones and leaves some out. The table lists about 600,000 clones, 95% to 98% of them singletons, with roughly 0.055% in the top ten. General study points: Naive CD4 clonotype sharing across a handful of donors was 4% to 5.5%.

Sequenced material: naive CD4+ T cells sorted from blood. The sample's subset: CD45RA+ positively selected. The gene calls are TRBV6-5 and TRBJ1-2; D is ambiguous. The source of this sequence is a woman between 25 and 40 years old in good health. CDR3 in DNA: TGTGCCAGCAGCACAACAGATAGTCTGGTCTATGGCTACACCTTC. Its translation: CASSTTDSLVYGYTF.